These T cell receptor beta chains were read from a single sample in a study of blood T cell repertoires in COVID-19. Profiled with immunoSEQ multiplex PCR; TCRdb holds only in-frame clones, not every one. Here the sample spans 95,000 to 120,000 clones, approximately 85% being singletons. The sample was peripheral blood. Source of these receptors: a human donor in a cohort sampled during active COVID-19. Both conserved end residues are part of each CDR3. Each record gives: V gene, D gene, J gene, clone size, CDR3 DNA, CDR3 protein. The D gene is left open where the match is weak. Only part of the rows carry a size: once, few, many, or a class if the clone is expanded.

V: TRBV29-1
D: -
J: TRBJ2-5
size: -
DNA: TGCAGCGTATCGGACCAAGAGACCCAGTACTTC
CDR3: CSVSDQETQYF

V: TRBV9
D: TRBD1
J: TRBJ2-2
size: once
DNA: TGTGCCAGCAGCTACAATAGGGACAGTCCTAACACCGGGGAGCTGTTTTTT
CDR3: CASSYNRDSPNTGELFF

V: TRBV27
D: -
J: TRBJ2-7
size: -
DNA: TGTGCCAGCAGTTTATCGTTGGACTTCATCTCCTACGAGCAGTACTTC
CDR3: CASSLSLDFISYEQYF

V: TRBV7-9
D: TRBD2
J: TRBJ2-1
size: -
DNA: TGTGCCAGCTCCGCCAGCGGGGGATCCAATGAGCAGTTCTTC
CDR3: CASSASGGSNEQFF

V: TRBV7-9
D: TRBD1
J: TRBJ1-1
size: -
DNA: TGTGCCAGCAGCCCTACAGGGGGCGGTACCACTGAAGCTTTCTTT
CDR3: CASSPTGGGTTEAFF

V: TRBV7-9
D: -
J: TRBJ1-2
size: -
DNA: TGTGCCAGCAGCTCGCAGACAGTCAACTATGGCTACACCTTC
CDR3: CASSSQTVNYGYTF

V: TRBV28
D: TRBD2
J: TRBJ2-7
size: -
DNA: TGTGCCAGCAGTTTGGGTCCTAGCGGGGACTACGAGCAGTACTTC
CDR3: CASSLGPSGDYEQYF

V: TRBV5-4
D: TRBD1
J: TRBJ2-3
size: -
DNA: TGTGCCAGCAGCTTGCAAGGGACAGGGACAGATACGCAGTATTTT
CDR3: CASSLQGTGTDTQYF

V: TRBV28
D: -
J: TRBJ1-1
size: few
DNA: TGTGCCAGCGGGGTCGGGGGTCGTGCAGGGAACACTGAAGCTTTCTTT
CDR3: CASGVGGRAGNTEAFF

V: TRBV6-5
D: -
J: TRBJ1-6
size: -
DNA: TGTGCCAGCAGCCGGAGTTCTGGGTATAATTCACCCCTCCACTTT
CDR3: CASSRSSGYNSPLHF

V: TRBV5-4
D: -
J: TRBJ2-3
size: -
DNA: TGTGCCAGCAGTCCACCCCCCGGGATCAAGGGCACAGATACGCAGTATTTT
CDR3: CASSPPPGIKGTDTQYF

V: TRBV28
D: -
J: TRBJ1-1
size: -
DNA: TGTGCCAGCAGTACACTCGGTCGGAGCACTGAAGCTTTCTTT
CDR3: CASSTLGRSTEAFF

V: TRBV29-1
D: -
J: TRBJ2-1
size: -
DNA: TGCAGCGTCCCGTATGTATACAATGAGCAGTTCTTC
CDR3: CSVPYVYNEQFF

V: TRBV28
D: TRBD2
J: TRBJ2-3
size: -
DNA: TGTGCCAGCAGGCCCGGGACTAGGGCCACGCAGTATTTT
CDR3: CASRPGTRATQYF

V: TRBV30
D: -
J: TRBJ1-5
size: few
DNA: TGTGCCTGGAGTGTTTTCCCAGGGATCCAGCATTTT
CDR3: CAWSVFPGIQHF

V: TRBV18
D: -
J: TRBJ1-1
size: -
DNA: TGTGCCAGCTCTCAATCAACAGGGACGGGGACTGAAGCTTTCTTT
CDR3: CASSQSTGTGTEAFF

V: TRBV7-9
D: -
J: TRBJ2-7
size: -
DNA: TGTGCCAGCAGCTTAGGCGGCGGGTCCTACGAGCAGTACTTC
CDR3: CASSLGGGSYEQYF

V: TRBV4-1
D: -
J: TRBJ1-2
size: -
DNA: TGCGCCAGCAGCCAAGGTATGGGCAGGGGAAACTATGGCTACACCTTC
CDR3: CASSQGMGRGNYGYTF

V: TRBV5-1
D: -
J: TRBJ1-2
size: -
DNA: TGCGCCAGCAGCTCACAGGGAGCCTATGGCTACACCTTC
CDR3: CASSSQGAYGYTF

V: TRBV6-5
D: TRBD1
J: TRBJ1-1
size: -
DNA: TGTGCCAGCACCAGAATGCAGGGGGCCAACACTGAAGCTTTCTTT
CDR3: CASTRMQGANTEAFF

V: TRBV2
D: -
J: TRBJ1-1
size: -
DNA: TGTGCCAGCAGACAGGGACCGAACACTGAAGCTTTCTTT
CDR3: CASRQGPNTEAFF

V: TRBV2
D: TRBD2
J: TRBJ2-1
size: -
DNA: TGTGCCTCAGGCGGGGGGGGACCAGGAGAGCAGTTCTTC
CDR3: CASGGGGPGEQFF

V: TRBV24-1
D: -
J: TRBJ2-3
size: -
DNA: TGTGCCACCAGCGCCCAGGGAACAGATACGCAGTATTTT
CDR3: CATSAQGTDTQYF

V: TRBV18
D: TRBD2
J: TRBJ2-3
size: once
DNA: TGTGCCAGCTCTCAATCGGGAGGGGTCATCACAGATACGCAGTATTTT
CDR3: CASSQSGGVITDTQYF

V: TRBV6-5
D: TRBD2
J: TRBJ2-1
size: -
DNA: TGTGCCAGCACCTCACTAGCGCCTCCCTACAATGAGCAGTTCTTC
CDR3: CASTSLAPPYNEQFF

V: TRBV24-1
D: -
J: TRBJ1-5
size: -
DNA: TGTGCCACCTGGCCCGGTGGGGGGATGAGCAATCAGCCCCAGCATTTT
CDR3: CATWPGGGMSNQPQHF

V: TRBV6-1
D: -
J: TRBJ1-1
size: -
DNA: TGTGCCAGCAGTGAAGCTCACAGGGTCACTGAAGCTTTCTTT
CDR3: CASSEAHRVTEAFF

V: TRBV5-8
D: TRBD1
J: TRBJ2-1
size: -
DNA: TGTGCCAGCAGCCGAGGACAGGTTTCCTACAATGAGCAGTTCTTC
CDR3: CASSRGQVSYNEQFF

V: TRBV5-4
D: TRBD2
J: TRBJ2-5
size: -
DNA: TGTGCCAGCAGCCCCCCCGGGACTACCCAAGAGACCCAGTACTTC
CDR3: CASSPPGTTQETQYF